Presented here are 2 T cell receptor beta chains from one specimen sequenced in a study of early T cells in non-severe SARS-CoV-2 infection. TCRdb re-called the 5' RACE reads with MiXCR, one entry per CDR3 protein. This sample has 30,000 to 45,000 distinct CDR3 sequences; around 5% occur once, and the top ten carry just under 30%. Sequencing used whole blood. The receptors shown here come from an adult who was a healthcare worker with PCR-confirmed SARS-CoV-2 infection or an uninfected control (not recorded which).

CDR3 amino acids: CASSQAAGETQYF. CDR3 sequence (DNA): TGTGCCAGCAGCCAAGCAGCTGGAGAGACCCAGTACTTC. This chain links TRBV3-1 with TRBJ2-5; D unresolved. There are 13 residues in the CDR3. Germline values: CDR1 LGHDT, CDR2 YNNKEL (reference sequence). Trimming stripped 1 base from V and 4 bases from J, with 7 bases between.

This clonotype was picked up a small number of times. The chain combines TRBV28 with TRBJ2-3; 7 bases align to TRBD2. Germline CDR1 MDHEN, CDR2 SYDVKM. The V and J ends lost 6 bases and 2 bases, in that order; junction bases with no gene match: 5. The CDR3 sequence is 14 residues long. The CDR3 region has the DNA TGTGCCAGCAGCCGGAGCGGGATCACAGATACGCAGTATTTT. Its translation is CASSRSGITDTQYF.